Included here is one T cell receptor beta chain sequence, with context. Its antigen is still unknown. The data were obtained in a study of monozygotic twins with inflammatory bowel disease. Points from the study as a whole: The authors found no support for a single strong IBD-associated signal or clonotype.

The CDR3 sequence is 13 residues long. Looked up from germline, CDR1 is SGHTA and CDR2 is FQGTGA. After skipping T cell sorting, the authors isolated total RNA from whole blood. TCRdb reprocessed the 5' RACE reads, with one entry per CDR3 protein and no DNA. The repertoire table contains 200,000 to 250,000 distinct CDR3 sequences. J is TRBJ2-1 and V is TRBV7-3. This TCR was recovered from a human donor with ulcerative colitis or Crohn's disease, or a healthy co-twin of an affected twin (not recorded which). Sample: blood. CDR3 amino acids: CASSLGSSNEQFF.